Following are 24 T cell receptor beta chains from one sample sequenced in a study of blood T cell repertoires in COVID-19. Sequencing was performed with immunoSEQ multiplex PCR; in TCRdb, only in-frame clones are kept and a portion is missing. The repertoire holds 85,000 to 130,000 clones, with about 80% as singletons. Sequenced: peripheral blood. The receptors were sampled from a woman older than 75 with active or convalescent COVID-19.

This chain links TRBV15 with TRBJ1-3, with D possibly matching TRBD1 (6 bases). This CDR3 is 16 amino acids long. CDR1 LNHNV and CDR2 YYDKDF come from the germline V gene (reference sequence). Trimming removed 8 bases at V and 0 bases at J, with 17 bases between. The CDR3 nucleotides read TGTGCCACCCGCCAGGGCGGGGGCTTCTCTGGAAACACCATATATTTT. Protein: CATRQGGGFSGNTIYF.

This chain joins TRBV28 and TRBJ2-7; TRBD1 matches 9 bases. The CDR3 runs 13 residues. V shed 9 bases, J shed 6 bases, and the junction held 9 bases outside the gene matches. CDR1 and CDR2 from the germline V gene are MDHEN and SYDVKM. The CDR3 here is CASRTGTGFEQYF. DNA of the CDR3: TGTGCCAGTAGGACCGGGACAGGGTTCGAGCAGTACTTC.

This clone appeared once. The chain is built from TRBV5-1 and TRBJ2-3; 8 bases fit TRBD2. Germline-derived CDR1 and CDR2 are SGHRS and YFSETQ. V shed 2 bases, J shed 6 bases, and the junction held 8 bases outside the gene matches. The CDR3 is made up of 15 amino acids. CDR3: CASSFQRERPDTQYF. The CDR3 bases are TGCGCCAGCAGCTTTCAGCGGGAGAGACCGGATACGCAGTATTTT.

The rearrangement links TRBV29-1 to TRBJ1-5; D not certain. The CDR3 sequence is 13 residues long. V lost 0 bases and J 4 bases, leaving 7 bases between the germline ends. CDR1 and CDR2 (germline): SQVTM, ANQGSEA. CDR3 in DNA: TGCAGCGTTGAAGAAAACAAAAATCAGCCCCAGCATTTT. Its translation is CSVEENKNQPQHF.

The CDR3 bases are TGCGCCAGCAGCTTGGAGTCGGGGTTTTCAACTAATGAAAAACTGTTTTTT. Encoded protein: CASSLESGFSTNEKLFF. V is TRBV5-1 and J is TRBJ1-4; D is undetermined. Germline loops: CDR1 SGHRS, CDR2 YFSETQ. Trimming took off 0 bases at V and 0 bases at J, with 12 bases between the two ends. CDR3 size: 17 residues.

J is TRBJ1-1 and V is TRBV7-9; possibly TRBD1 for D (5 bases). CDR1 is SEHNR and CDR2 is FQNEAQ in the germline V gene (reference sequence). The CDR3 has 15 residues. Trimming cost V 0 bases and J 5 bases, with 13 bases left between them. CDR3 protein: CASSLAPQGGTEAFF. CDR3 coding DNA: TGTGCCAGCAGCTTAGCGCCTCAGGGAGGTACTGAAGCTTTCTTT.

The chain carries TRBV18 and TRBJ2-7; possible D gene TRBD1, 6 bases. Germline lookup yields CDR1 KGHSH and CDR2 LQKENI. The CDR3 extends over 15 amino acids. Between the trimmed V and J ends, which lost 2 bases and 6 bases, there was a span of 17 bases. As DNA, the CDR3 is TGTGCCAGCTCACCAACTCAGGGGTCGTTGGGCGAGCAGTACTTC. Its translation: CASSPTQGSLGEQYF.

The rearrangement links TRBV7-2 to TRBJ1-3; a possible D gene is TRBD1 (5 bases). Trimming cost V 1 base and J 4 bases, with 17 bases left between them. CDR1 is SGHTA, CDR2 FQGNSA, per germline. This CDR3 has 17 amino acids. CDR3 in DNA: TGTGCCAGCAGCTTAGATAGTGGCAGGGCAGGAGGAAACACCATATATTTT. This translates into CASSLDSGRAGGNTIYF. Filled out from reference TRBV7-2 and TRBJ1-3, the complete variable domain reads GAGVSQSPSNKVTEKGKDVELRCDPISGHTALYWYRQSLGQGLEFLIYFQGNSAPDKSGLPSDRFSAERTGGSVSTLTIQRTQQEDSAVYLCASSLDSGRAGGNTIYFGEGSWLTVV.

V usage is TRBV7-6 and J usage is TRBJ1-3; 7 nucleotides agree with TRBD1. V shed 0 bases and J 2 bases; nucleotides not matched to a gene: 7. CDR3 length: 17 residues. The germline CDR1 and CDR2 sequences are SGHVS and FNYEAQ. Here the CDR3 DNA reads TGTGCCAGCAGCTTAGCCTTAGCAGGGGGAGCTGGAAACACCATATATTTT. It specifies CASSLALAGGAGNTIYF.

This clone was observed a few times. The J gene is TRBJ2-4, the V gene TRBV11-2; a possible D gene is TRBD2 (6 bases). In germline, CDR1 is SGHAT, CDR2 FQNNGV. This CDR3 is built from 18 residues. V was shortened by 5 bases and J by 0 bases, with 20 bases between the two germline ends. CDR3 sequence: CASSTLKEGLLAKNIQYF. The CDR3 bases are TGTGCCAGCAGCACCCTAAAAGAAGGACTACTAGCCAAAAACATTCAGTACTTC.

The chain couples TRBV28 to TRBJ1-2; D possibly corresponds to TRBD1 (6 bases). There are 14 residues in the CDR3. Germline V gives CDR1 MDHEN, CDR2 SYDVKM. The V gene lost 5 bases and the J gene lost 3 bases, with 13 bases spanning the gap. The CDR3 DNA reads as TGTGCCAGCAGTGCGAACAGGGACCACTATGGCTACACCTTC. Its protein product is CASSANRDHYGYTF.

The rearrangement joins TRBV30 to TRBJ2-1; 8 bases are a match to TRBD2. This CDR3 has 13 residues. J gave up 5 bases and V 5 bases, and 5 bases lay outside the gene matches. CDR1 is GTSNPN and CDR2 is SVGIG in the germline V gene (reference sequence). For the CDR3, the DNA is TGTGCCTGGTCTAGCGGGTTAAACAATGAGCAGTTCTTC. Protein product: CAWSSGLNNEQFF.

J is TRBJ2-2 and V is TRBV6-2 or TRBV6-3; D is unresolved. The CDR3 extends over 15 amino acids. Germline values: CDR1 MNHEY, CDR2 SVGEGT. V shed 6 bases and J shed 3 bases, with 14 bases lying between them. CDR3 sequence (DNA): TGTGCCAGCAGCTCAATAGCTTACCACACCGGGGAGCTGTTTTTT. Translation: CASSSIAYHTGELFF.

The chain carries TRBV6-1 and TRBJ1-3, with 9 bases that match TRBD1. This CDR3 contains 17 residues. Germline V gene lookup returns CDR1 MNHNS and CDR2 SASEGT. Germline trimming cut 3 bases from V and 1 base from J; bases unmatched to any gene: 7. This chain's CDR3 is CASSDYRGLSSGNTIYF. The CDR3 DNA follows: TGTGCCAGCAGTGACTACAGGGGGCTAAGTTCTGGAAACACCATATATTTT.

J is TRBJ2-7 and V is TRBV12-3 or TRBV12-4; D possibly corresponds to TRBD2 (5 bases). The CDR3 totals 12 residues. The V and J ends lost 3 bases and 5 bases respectively, with 8 bases between them. CDR3 nucleotides: TGTGCCAGCAGTTTGGGAGAGCACGAGCAGTACTTC. This gives the protein CASSLGEHEQYF.

This clone was detected only a few times. The V gene is TRBV2, the J gene TRBJ1-2; TRBD1 is a possible D gene (5 bases). Trimming shortened V by 4 bases and J by 5 bases, and 8 bases separated the two germline ends. From germline, CDR1 is SNHLY and CDR2 FYNNEI. The CDR3 loop spans 12 amino acids. The CDR3 DNA reads as TGTGCCAGCAGTGCCCCAGGGTATGGCTACACCTTC. Translation gives CASSAPGYGYTF.

This rearrangement joins TRBV7-2 to TRBJ2-7; possibly TRBD1 for D (6 bases). Trimming stripped 3 bases from V and 5 bases from J, with 14 bases between. This CDR3 spans 14 amino acids. Germline-derived CDR1 and CDR2 are SGHTA and FQGNSA. CDR3 DNA: TGTGCCAGCAGCTTTAAGGGACACCTCGACGAGCAGTACTTC. Translation gives CASSFKGHLDEQYF.

The rearrangement joins TRBV27 to TRBJ2-2; 9 positions match TRBD1. Germline V gene lookup returns CDR1 MNHEY and CDR2 SMNVEV (reference sequence). There are 15 residues in the CDR3. V lost 6 bases to trimming and J lost 2 bases; unmatched junction nucleotides: 4. CDR3 sequence: CASRRTGDNTGELFF. The CDR3 nucleotides are TGTGCCAGCAGGCGGACAGGGGATAACACCGGGGAGCTGTTTTTT.

The gene calls are TRBV27 and TRBJ2-7; perhaps TRBD2 as D (5 bases). The CDR3 is 15 residues long. With 2 bases removed from V and 3 bases from J, the gap between germline ends came to 14 bases. Germline loops: CDR1 MNHEY, CDR2 SMNVEV (reference sequence). For the CDR3, the DNA is TGTGCCAGCAGTTTACGAGCGGTATCTTACTACGAGCAGTACTTC. This translates into CASSLRAVSYYEQYF.

CDR3 sequence: CATRGLAGDSYNEQFF. As DNA, the CDR3 is TGTGCCACCCGAGGACTAGCGGGAGATAGCTACAATGAGCAGTTCTTC. The chain employs TRBV27 and TRBJ2-1; 13 nucleotides match TRBD2. From germline, CDR1 is MNHEY and CDR2 SMNVEV (reference sequence). The CDR3 spans 16 residues. Losses at the gene ends were 10 bases for V and 3 bases for J; bases not matched to a gene: 9.

This clone was seen ten or more times. The CDR3 sequence is CASSLEEYLGYTF. CDR3 bases: TGTGCCAGCAGCTTGGAAGAGTATTTAGGCTACACCTTC. The chain carries TRBV5-4 and TRBJ1-2; D not certain. The CDR3 sequence is 13 residues long. Trimming shortened V by 0 bases and J by 8 bases, and 11 bases separated the two germline ends. Germline lookup yields CDR1 SGHNT and CDR2 YYREEE (reference sequence).

The V and J genes are TRBV7-2 and TRBJ1-1, with 7 nucleotides matching TRBD1. V gave up 4 bases and J gave up 4 bases; unmatched junction bases: 15. The CDR3 runs 17 residues. Germline CDR1 SGHTA, CDR2 FQGNSA. CDR3 nucleotides: TGTGCCAGCAGCTCCCAAGGAGGGGGCGCTACCAGCACTGAAGCTTTCTTT. Encoded protein: CASSSQGGGATSTEAFF.

The rearrangement uses TRBV30 and TRBJ2-2; D may be TRBD1 (5 bases). CDR3 length: 14 residues. Germline loops: CDR1 GTSNPN, CDR2 SVGIG (reference sequence). Trimming cost V 2 bases and J 4 bases, with 11 bases left between them. The DNA of the CDR3 is TGTGCCTGGAGTCTCCGACAGACCACCGGGGAGCTGTTTTTT. This sequence encodes CAWSLRQTTGELFF. Drawing the rest from reference TRBV30 and TRBJ2-2, the complete variable domain is SQTIHQWPATLVQPVGSPLSLECTVEGTSNPNLYWYRQAAGRGLQLLFYSVGIGQISSEVPQNLSASRPQDRQFILSSKKLLLSDSGFYLCAWSLRQTTGELFFGEGSRLTVL.

The CDR3 protein is CASSPQRVHSSLKGNQPQHF. CDR3 nucleotides: TGTGCCAGCTCCCCCCAGAGGGTTCATAGCAGCCTAAAGGGAAATCAGCCCCAGCATTTT. V is TRBV18 and J is TRBJ1-5; D remains unclear. The ends were cut back, 6 bases at V and 4 bases at J, with 31 bases in the middle. Germline V CDR1 and CDR2: KGHSH, LQKENI. CDR3 length: 20 residues.